This entry concerns a single T cell receptor beta chain. In the original processing: Quantification of nucleated cells was approximated via reference gene primer amplification. Libraries were prepared by immunoSEQ multiplex PCR; TCRdb keeps only in-frame clonotypes and omits some of them. V and J calls plus clone size are reproduced from that table; the DNA served to infer D and trimming. The data contain around 200,000 clones, 70% to 90% of them seen just once; the ten biggest clones take up under 25%. Germline CDR1 is SGHTA and CDR2 is FQGNSA. The junction had 2 bases not matched to a gene; V was cut back by 4 bases and J by 3 bases. This CDR3 region has 14 residues. The sample is drawn from a study of blood T cell repertoires in COVID-19. Study information: The study drew acute and convalescent COVID-19 samples from the United States, Italy and Spain. In each case, the material was cDNA or gDNA derived from T cells, B-cell-depleted T cells, or PBMCs.

This TCR was recovered from a man aged 70-80 years with active or convalescent COVID-19. This sequence joins TRBV7-2 and TRBJ2-7, with 11 bases fitting TRBD1. Sequenced sample: peripheral blood. This CDR3 reads CASSWTGGIYEQYF. In DNA form, the CDR3 reads TGTGCCAGCAGCTGGACAGGGGGCATCTACGAGCAGTACTTC.